This T cell receptor beta chain was sequenced during a study of vaccination effects on CD4 cells after COVID-19. Study-level findings and limits: In vaccinees who were healthy, merely 1 out of 255 vaccine-induced clones cross-reacted with common cold coronaviruses. In the late period after vaccination, infection- and vaccine-induced clones contracted markedly.

Viral peptide pool expansion of antigen-specific CD4+ T cells preceded sequencing in the ViraFEST assay. The culture ran for around nine days, and then CD4+ T cells were isolated. Each participant was administered two doses of either the BNT162b2 or the mRNA-1273 vaccine. V lost 1 base and J 4 bases, leaving 10 bases between the germline ends. CDR3 length equals 14 residues. Per germline, CDR1 SEHNR and CDR2 FQNEAQ (reference sequence). On this clone: Its antigen is undetermined.

TCRdb's copy holds only in-frame clones and misses some; the assay was immunoSEQ multiplex PCR. The data show about 24,000 clones, roughly 72% seen once. The specimen comprised CD4+ T cells from PBMCs cultured with HCoV-NL63 spike peptides, sampled after COVID-19 vaccination. The clonotype was recovered from a human donor who received a COVID-19 vaccine. V usage is TRBV7-9 and J usage is TRBJ1-2; maybe TRBD1 (5 bases). CDR3 amino acids: CASSLEAGTYGYTF. CDR3 nucleotide sequence: TGTGCCAGCAGCTTAGAAGCAGGGACCTATGGCTACACCTTC.